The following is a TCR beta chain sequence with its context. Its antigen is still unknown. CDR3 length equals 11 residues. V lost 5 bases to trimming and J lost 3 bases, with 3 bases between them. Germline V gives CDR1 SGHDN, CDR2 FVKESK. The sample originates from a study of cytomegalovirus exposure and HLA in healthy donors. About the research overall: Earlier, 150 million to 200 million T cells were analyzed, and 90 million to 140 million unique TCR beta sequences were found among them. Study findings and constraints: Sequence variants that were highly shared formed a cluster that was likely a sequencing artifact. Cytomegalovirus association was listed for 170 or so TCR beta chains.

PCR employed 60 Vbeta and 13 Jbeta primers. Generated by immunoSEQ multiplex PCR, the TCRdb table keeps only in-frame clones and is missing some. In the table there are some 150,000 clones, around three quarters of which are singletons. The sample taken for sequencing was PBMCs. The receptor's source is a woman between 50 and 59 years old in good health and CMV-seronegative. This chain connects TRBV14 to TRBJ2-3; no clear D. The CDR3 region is CASSSTDTQYF. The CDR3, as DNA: TGTGCCAGCAGCTCTACAGATACGCAGTATTTT.